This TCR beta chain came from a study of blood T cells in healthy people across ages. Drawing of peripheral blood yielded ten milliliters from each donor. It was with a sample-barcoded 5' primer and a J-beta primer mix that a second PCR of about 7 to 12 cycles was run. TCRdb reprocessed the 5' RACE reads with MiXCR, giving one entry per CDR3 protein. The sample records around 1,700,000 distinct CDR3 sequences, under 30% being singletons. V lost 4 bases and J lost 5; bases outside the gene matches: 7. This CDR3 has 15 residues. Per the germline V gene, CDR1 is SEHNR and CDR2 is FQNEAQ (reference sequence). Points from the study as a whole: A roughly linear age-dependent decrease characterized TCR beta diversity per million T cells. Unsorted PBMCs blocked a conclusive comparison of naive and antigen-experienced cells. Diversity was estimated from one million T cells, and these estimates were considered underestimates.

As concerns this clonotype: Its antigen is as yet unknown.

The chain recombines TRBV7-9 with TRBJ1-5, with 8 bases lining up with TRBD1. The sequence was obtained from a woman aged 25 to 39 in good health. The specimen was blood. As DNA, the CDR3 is TGTGCCAGCAGCTCGGGACAGGAAAGAGATCAGCCCCAGCATTTT. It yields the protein CASSSGQERDQPQHF.